The text below deals with one TCR beta chain. CDR1 MNHEY and CDR2 SVGAGI come from the germline V gene. There are 18 residues in the CDR3. With 0 bases clipped from V and 1 base from J, the junction kept 11 bases outside the gene matches. The data are from a study of T-cell reconstitution after alpha-beta-depleted transplantation in children. The authors prepared the TCRbeta library with unique molecular identifiers. TCRdb re-derived calls from the PCR reads in MiXCR, one entry per CDR3 protein. The sample consists of about 500,000 distinct CDR3 sequences, over 25% of them appearing once. The chain has TRBV6-5 and TRBJ1-1; TRBD1 aligns across 7 bases. The clonotype comes from a human donor who donated a stem cell graft to a child with aplastic anemia. The source material was PBMCs from the stem cell graft donor, sampled from the stem cell graft. The CDR3 region has the DNA TGTGCCAGCAGTTACTCCAGGCGACAGGGTGGTTGGAACACTGAAGCTTTCTTT. It translates to CASSYSRRQGGWNTEAFF.